This entry lists 14 T cell receptor beta chains sequenced from one sample in a study of blood T cell repertoires in COVID-19. This table comes from immunoSEQ multiplex PCR, and its TCRdb copy is limited to in-frame clones, with some not included. The sample shows about 280,000 clones, less than 95% of them seen only once. Source material: PBMCs or T cells enriched from blood (not recorded which). The receptors were gathered from a man in his forties or fifties who had been exposed to COVID-19.

The chain has TRBV2 and TRBJ2-1, with TRBD2 matching over 7 bases. Germline loops: CDR1 SNHLY, CDR2 FYNNEI. The CDR3 is 14 amino acids. With V trimmed by 7 bases and J by 7 bases, 10 bases remained unmatched. The CDR3 nucleotides read TGTGCCAGCACCGGCTCGGGAGGAACGAATGAGCAGTTCTTC. As protein: CASTGSGGTNEQFF.

The V call is TRBV5-6, the J call TRBJ2-1; 8 positions agree with TRBD2. Trimming cost V 4 bases and J 11 bases; bases outside gene matches: 11. Germline CDR1 is SGHDT and CDR2 is YYEEEE. This CDR3 contains 14 residues. The CDR3, as DNA: TGTGCCAGCAGCACGGACCCCAGCGGGGGAAAGCAGTTCTTC. It translates to CASSTDPSGGKQFF. The whole variable domain, filled in from reference TRBV5-6 and TRBJ2-1, reads DAGVTQSPTHLIKTRGQQVTLRCSPKSGHDTVSWYQQALGQGPQFIFQYYEEEERQRGNFPDRFSGHQFPNYSSELNVNALLLGDSALYLCASSTDPSGGKQFFGPGTRLTVL.

CDR3 DNA sequence: TGTGCCAGCAGCCGACTAGCGGGAGACAATGAGCAGTTCTTC. Amino acid sequence: CASSRLAGDNEQFF. The chain uses TRBV3-1 (or the pseudogene TRBV3-2) and TRBJ2-1; 12 bases are a match to TRBD2. The trim removed 4 bases at V and 5 bases at J, leaving 0 bases unmatched. This CDR3 comprises 14 residues. Germline lookup yields CDR1 LGHDT and CDR2 YNNKEL (reference sequence).

The chain joins TRBV12-5 to TRBJ2-3; TRBD1 matches at 9 bases. The CDR3 extends over 16 amino acids. The V segment lost 1 base and the J segment 4 bases; nucleotides outside the gene matches: 6. Germline V lookup: CDR1 LGHNT, CDR2 FRNRAP. Here the CDR3 reads CASGLAGQGKADTQYF. The CDR3 DNA sequence: TGTGCTAGTGGTTTGGCGGGACAGGGTAAAGCAGATACGCAGTATTTT.

The chain has TRBV6-2 or TRBV6-3 and TRBJ2-1, with 7 bases fitting TRBD2. The germline V gene has CDR1 MNHEY and CDR2 SVGEGT. This CDR3 has 16 amino acids. The V and J ends lost 6 bases and 8 bases, in that order; junction bases with no gene match: 16. This chain's CDR3 is CASSSPAGSGRDEQFF. DNA for the CDR3: TGTGCCAGCAGCTCGCCAGCGGGATCAGGAAGGGATGAGCAGTTCTTC.

The sample holds a few counts of this clone. The chain carries TRBV6-2 or TRBV6-3 and TRBJ1-2; 8 bases line up with TRBD1. The CDR3 has 13 amino acids. V shed 5 bases and J 3 bases; nucleotides not matched to a gene: 2. From germline, CDR1 is MNHEY and CDR2 SVGEGT. CDR3 in DNA: TGTGCCAGCAGTCCGACAGGGGACTATGGCTACACCTTC. It translates to CASSPTGDYGYTF.

A few counts support this clone. This sequence joins TRBV6-2 or TRBV6-3 and TRBJ1-2; the D gene is possibly TRBD1 (5 bases). Germline V lookup: CDR1 MNHEY, CDR2 SVGEGT. The CDR3 consists of 17 residues. V was shortened by 6 bases and J by 0 bases, with 20 bases between the two germline ends. The CDR3 DNA follows: TGTGCCAGCAGCCCGGGTTGGGGCGCGAATTCTAACTATGGCTACACCTTC. This sequence encodes CASSPGWGANSNYGYTF.

The chain employs TRBV28 and TRBJ2-1; perhaps TRBD2 as D (5 bases). Germline V gene sequence: CDR1 MDHEN, CDR2 SYDVKM. The CDR3 is 12 residues long. Trimming cost V 7 bases and J 8 bases, with 12 bases left between them. DNA of the CDR3: TGTGCCAGCAACGGGAATCTCGATGAGCAGTTCTTC. The encoded protein is CASNGNLDEQFF.

The V call is TRBV2, the J call TRBJ2-2; 7 nucleotides align to TRBD1. The CDR3 length is 14 residues. The germline CDR1 and CDR2 sequences are SNHLY and FYNNEI. V lost 11 bases and J lost 1; bases outside the gene matches: 7. The CDR3 spells CARLDRWNTGELFF. The DNA of the CDR3 is TGTGCCCGACTGGACAGGTGGAACACCGGGGAGCTGTTTTTT.

The chain employs TRBV15 and TRBJ2-2; maybe TRBD2 (5 bases). Trimming took off 5 bases at V and 5 bases at J, with 9 bases between the two ends. The CDR3 loop spans 13 amino acids. Germline CDR1 is LNHNV and CDR2 is YYDKDF (reference sequence). CDR3 DNA sequence: TGTGCCACCAGCGGTACTAGAACCGGGGAGCTGTTTTTT. Translated: CATSGTRTGELFF.

The chain carries TRBV7-3 and TRBJ1-1, with 7 bases fitting TRBD1. The CDR3 totals 14 residues. Trimming removed 5 bases from V and 1 base from J; junction bases left unmatched: 4. Germline CDR1 SGHTA, CDR2 FQGTGA. The DNA for the CDR3 is TGTGCCAGCAGCCCGACAGGGAGGAACACTGAAGCTTTCTTT. This sequence encodes CASSPTGRNTEAFF. Full variable domain (outside the CDR3, taken from reference TRBV7-3 and TRBJ1-1): GAGVSQTPSNKVTEKGKYVELRCDPISGHTALYWYRQSLGQGPEFLIYFQGTGAADDSGLPNDRFFAVRPEGSVSTLKIQRTERGDSAVYLCASSPTGRNTEAFFGQGTRLTVV.

V usage is TRBV9 and J usage is TRBJ1-4, with TRBD1 matching 11 bases. Germline-derived CDR1 and CDR2 are SGDLS and YYNGEE. V lost 0 bases to trimming and J lost 5 bases; unmatched junction nucleotides: 6. The CDR3 length is 17 residues. The CDR3 loop reads CASSVAGGDRGNEKLFF. CDR3 nucleotides: TGTGCCAGCAGCGTAGCAGGAGGGGACAGGGGGAATGAAAAACTGTTTTTT.

In regard to this clone: This CDR3 is missing its conserved last phenylalanine or tryptophan, likely due to a read error. It is unclear where the CDR3 begins or ends on the DNA, so no DNA is shown, and the CDR3 is as TCRdb lists it. This chain links TRBV23-1 with TRBJ1-4. TRBV23-1 is filed as an ORF, its function uncertain. The CDR3 is made up of 12 amino acids, end residues included. The chain's CDR3 is CASTPSPRIAGM.

The rearrangement links TRBV10-3 to TRBJ1-2; 11 nucleotides agree with TRBD1. CDR1 is ENHRY and CDR2 is SYGVKD in the germline V gene. V trimming: 3 bases; J trimming: 4 bases; junction bases outside the gene matches: 10. The CDR3 has 17 residues. In DNA, the CDR3 is TGTGCCATCAGTGAAGGAGGGACAGGGGGTTTACGCTATGGCTACACCTTC. Amino acids: CAISEGGTGGLRYGYTF.